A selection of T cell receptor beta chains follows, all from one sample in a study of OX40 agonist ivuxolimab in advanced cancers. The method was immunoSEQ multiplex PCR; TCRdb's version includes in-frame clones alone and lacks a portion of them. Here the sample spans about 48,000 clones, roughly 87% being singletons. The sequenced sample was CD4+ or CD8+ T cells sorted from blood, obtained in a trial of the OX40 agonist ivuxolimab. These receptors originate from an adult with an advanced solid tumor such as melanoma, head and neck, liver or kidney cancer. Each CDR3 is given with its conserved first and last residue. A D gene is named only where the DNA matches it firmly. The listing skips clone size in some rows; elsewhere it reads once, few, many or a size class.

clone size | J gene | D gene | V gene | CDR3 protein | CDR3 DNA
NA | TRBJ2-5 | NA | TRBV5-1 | CASSLVSGGRETQYF | TGCGCCAGCAGCTTGGTTTCTGGGGGTAGGGAGACCCAGTACTTC
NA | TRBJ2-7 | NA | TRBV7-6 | CASSLRDRGFDEQYF | TGTGCCAGCAGCTTAAGGGACCGTGGGTTTGACGAGCAGTACTTC
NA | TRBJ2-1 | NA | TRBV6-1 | CASSELGESPYNEQFF | TGTGCCAGCAGTGAGCTTGGGGAAAGCCCCTACAATGAGCAGTTCTTC
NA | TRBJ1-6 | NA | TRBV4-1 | CASSQGLADSPLHF | TGCGCCAGCAGCCAAGGCTTAGCGGATTCACCCCTCCACTTT
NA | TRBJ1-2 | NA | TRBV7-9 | CASSLVQDPQRNGYTF | TGTGCCAGCAGCTTAGTCCAGGATCCCCAAAGGAATGGCTACACCTTC
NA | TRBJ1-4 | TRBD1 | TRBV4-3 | CASSQDSGGQGGEKLFF | TGCGCCAGCAGCCAAGATAGCGGAGGACAGGGGGGTGAAAAACTGTTTTTT
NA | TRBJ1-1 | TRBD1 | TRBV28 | CASSFLTGGNTEAFF | TGTGCCAGCAGTTTCCTGACAGGGGGAAACACTGAAGCTTTCTTT
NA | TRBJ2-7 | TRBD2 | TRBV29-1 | CSVGLGLAGGAPYEQYF | TGCAGCGTTGGGTTAGGACTAGCGGGAGGGGCTCCCTACGAGCAGTACTTC
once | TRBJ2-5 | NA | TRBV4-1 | CASSPRRGTQETQYF | TGCGCCAGCAGCCCTAGGAGGGGGACACAAGAGACCCAGTACTTC
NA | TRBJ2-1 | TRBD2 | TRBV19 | CASSIGAGVAYNEQFF | TGTGCCAGTAGTATCGGGGCGGGGGTAGCATACAATGAGCAGTTCTTC
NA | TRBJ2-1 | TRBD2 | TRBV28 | CASSLGLAGGRSYNEQFF | TGTGCCAGCAGTCTAGGACTAGCGGGAGGACGCTCCTACAATGAGCAGTTCTTC
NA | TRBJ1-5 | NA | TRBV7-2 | CASSLARQNQPQHF | TGTGCCAGCAGCTTAGCGAGGCAGAATCAGCCCCAGCATTTT
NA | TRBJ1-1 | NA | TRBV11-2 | CASSVEMNTEAFF | TGTGCCAGCAGCGTAGAAATGAACACTGAAGCTTTCTTT
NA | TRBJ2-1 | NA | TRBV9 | CASSVDVMAPHEQFF | TGTGCCAGCAGCGTAGATGTGATGGCCCCACATGAGCAGTTCTTC
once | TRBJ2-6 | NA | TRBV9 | CASSVAPGGTAGANVLTF | TGTGCCAGCAGCGTAGCCCCGGGTGGTACGGCTGGGGCCAACGTCCTGACTTTC
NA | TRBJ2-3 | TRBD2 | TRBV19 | CASSTIAGLPITQYF | TGTGCCAGTAGTACCATAGCGGGTCTCCCAATTACGCAGTATTTT